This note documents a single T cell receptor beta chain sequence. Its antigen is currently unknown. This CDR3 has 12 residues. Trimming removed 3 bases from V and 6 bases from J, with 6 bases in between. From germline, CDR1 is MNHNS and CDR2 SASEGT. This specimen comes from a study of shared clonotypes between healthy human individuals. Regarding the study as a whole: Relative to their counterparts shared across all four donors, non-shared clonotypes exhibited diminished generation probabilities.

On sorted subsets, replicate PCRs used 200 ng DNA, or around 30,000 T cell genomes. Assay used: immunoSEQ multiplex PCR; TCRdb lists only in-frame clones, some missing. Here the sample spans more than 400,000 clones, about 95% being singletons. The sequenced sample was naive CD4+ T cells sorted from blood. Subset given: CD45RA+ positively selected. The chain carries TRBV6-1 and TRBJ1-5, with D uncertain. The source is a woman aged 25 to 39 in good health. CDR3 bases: TGTGCCAGCAGTGAGGTGGTTCAGCCCCAGCATTTT. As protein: CASSEVVQPQHF.